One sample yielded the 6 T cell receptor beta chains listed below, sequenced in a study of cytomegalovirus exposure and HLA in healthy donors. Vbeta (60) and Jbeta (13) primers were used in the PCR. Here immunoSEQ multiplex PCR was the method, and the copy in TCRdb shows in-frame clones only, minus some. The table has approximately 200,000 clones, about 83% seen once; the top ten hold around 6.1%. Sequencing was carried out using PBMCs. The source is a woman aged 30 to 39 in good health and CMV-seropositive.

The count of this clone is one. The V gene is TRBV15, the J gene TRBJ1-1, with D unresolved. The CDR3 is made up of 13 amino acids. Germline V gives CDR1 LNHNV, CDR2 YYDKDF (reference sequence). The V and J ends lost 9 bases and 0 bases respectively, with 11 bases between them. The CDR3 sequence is CATKIRVNTEAFF. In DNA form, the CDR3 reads TGTGCCACGAAAATCCGAGTGAACACTGAAGCTTTCTTT.

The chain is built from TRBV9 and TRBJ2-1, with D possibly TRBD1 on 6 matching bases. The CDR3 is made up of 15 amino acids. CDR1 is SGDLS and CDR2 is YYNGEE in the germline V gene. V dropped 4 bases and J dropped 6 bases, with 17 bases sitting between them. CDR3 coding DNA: TGTGCCAGCAGCCCTGGACAGAAAACACTCAATGAGCAGTTCTTC. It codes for CASSPGQKTLNEQFF.

The CDR3 is CASSHEAGSPYEKLFF. The CDR3 DNA is TGCGCCAGCAGCCATGAGGCAGGGTCGCCTTATGAAAAACTGTTTTTT. The chain links TRBV4-1 to TRBJ1-4, with D possibly being TRBD1 (5 bases). The length of the CDR3 is 16 residues. Trimming took off 3 bases at V and 6 bases at J, with 17 bases between the two ends. Germline CDR1 is MGHRA and CDR2 is YSYEKL.

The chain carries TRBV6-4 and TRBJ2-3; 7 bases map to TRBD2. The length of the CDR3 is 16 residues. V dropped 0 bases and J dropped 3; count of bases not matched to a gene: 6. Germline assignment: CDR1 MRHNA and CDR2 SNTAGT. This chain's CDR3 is CASSDSGGSSTDTQYF. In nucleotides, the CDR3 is TGTGCCAGCAGTGACTCAGGCGGGAGTTCTACAGATACGCAGTATTTT.

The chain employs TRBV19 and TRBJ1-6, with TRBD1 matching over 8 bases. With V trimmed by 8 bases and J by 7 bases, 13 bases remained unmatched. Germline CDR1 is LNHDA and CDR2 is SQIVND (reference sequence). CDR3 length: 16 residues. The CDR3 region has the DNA TGTGCCAGTTATTCCCCGCAGCAGGGGGCGAATTCACCCCTCCACTTT. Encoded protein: CASYSPQQGANSPLHF.

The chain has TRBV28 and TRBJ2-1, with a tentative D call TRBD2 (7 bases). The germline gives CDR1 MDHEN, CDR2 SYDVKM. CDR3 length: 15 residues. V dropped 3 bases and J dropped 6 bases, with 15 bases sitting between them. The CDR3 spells CASSLRRGPFNEQFF. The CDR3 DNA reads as TGTGCCAGCAGTTTGAGGCGGGGGCCATTCAATGAGCAGTTCTTC.